The 16 T cell receptor beta chains below come from one sample, sequenced in a study of T cells in Graves' hyperthyroidism and ophthalmopathy. RNA transcripts provided the source from which TCR beta CDR3 regions were amplified. First-round RT-PCR targeting the TCR CDR3 was performed with the HTBI primer set. From the multiplex PCR reads, TCRdb called clonotypes with MiXCR, one entry per CDR3 protein. This sample carries about 680,000 distinct CDR3 sequences, under 45% of them seen once, and the ten largest clones take about a third. The material sequenced was blood. The receptors come from a woman between 40 and 55 years old with Graves' hyperthyroidism.

This clonotype was detected a few times. The chain links TRBV10-3 to TRBJ2-5; 10 bases are a match to TRBD2. This CDR3 contains 14 residues. Trimming took 5 bases from V and 5 from J; bases not matched to a gene: 5. CDR1 and CDR2 (germline): ENHRY, SYGVKD. CDR3 sequence reads: CAISSGGAAETQYF. CDR3 in DNA: TGTGCCATCAGTAGCGGGGGGGCCGCGGAGACCCAGTACTTC.

This clonotype has just one count. The chain carries TRBV7-2 and TRBJ2-7, with 9 positions matching TRBD1. CDR3 size: 14 residues. The V gene end was trimmed by 8 bases and the J gene end by 7 bases; junction bases not matched to a gene: 12. Germline assignment: CDR1 SGHTA and CDR2 FQGNSA. DNA for the CDR3: TGTGCCAGCTCACAGGGACAGGGTATGTGGGAGCAGTACTTC. Encoded protein: CASSQGQGMWEQYF. The full variable domain, completed using reference TRBV7-2 and TRBJ2-7, is GAGVSQSPSNKVTEKGKDVELRCDPISGHTALYWYRQSLGQGLEFLIYFQGNSAPDKSGLPSDRFSAERTGGSVSTLTIQRTQQEDSAVYLCASSQGQGMWEQYFGPGTRLTVT.

The chain uses TRBV9 and TRBJ2-5, with 8 nucleotides matching TRBD1. CDR1 and CDR2 from the germline V gene are SGDLS and YYNGEE. The CDR3 is 15 residues long. Losses at the gene ends were 0 bases for V and 2 bases for J; bases not matched to a gene: 3. The CDR3 DNA sequence: TGTGCCAGCAGCGTAGCACAGGGGGTACAAGAGACCCAGTACTTC. Its protein product is CASSVAQGVQETQYF.

This clonotype was recorded at least ten times. This chain links TRBV27 with TRBJ1-6; D may be TRBD1 (5 bases). Trimming took 5 bases from V and 8 from J, leaving 10 bases between them. This CDR3 contains 13 residues. CDR1 and CDR2 from the germline V gene are MNHEY and SMNVEV (reference sequence). In DNA form, the CDR3 reads TGTGCCAGCAGTCTACGGGGGGATTCACCCCTCCACTTT. Protein product: CASSLRGDSPLHF.

This clonotype was seen many times. This chain joins TRBV9 and TRBJ1-2; TRBD1 agrees at 7 bases. The CDR3 contains 14 residues. After removal of 0 bases from V and 5 bases from J, the junction contained 4 bases not matched to a gene. Per the germline V gene, CDR1 is SGDLS and CDR2 is YYNGEE. CDR3 nucleotides: TGTGCCAGCAGCGTAGATCCGACAGGGTATGGCTACACCTTC. Translating gives CASSVDPTGYGYTF.

The table lists this clonotype with many counts. The junction shows a germline mismatch at one end, possibly a read error. This chain joins TRBV29-1 and TRBJ1-1, with D hard to call. The germline CDR1 and CDR2 sequences are SQVTM and ANQGSEA. The CDR3 totals 11 residues. The CDR3 DNA sequence: TGCAGCGTTGATCAGAACACTAAAGCTTTCTTT. As protein: CSVDQNTKAFF.

This clonotype was counted a few times. The J gene is TRBJ2-5, the V gene TRBV14, with D uncertain. The CDR3 is 14 amino acids. In germline, CDR1 is SGHDN, CDR2 FVKESK. V was shortened by 8 bases and J by 5 bases, with 18 bases between the two germline ends. In nucleotides, the CDR3 is TGTGCCAGCTCACCACCGTCCCAACGGGAGACCCAGTACTTC. Amino acids: CASSPPSQRETQYF.

The rearrangement joins TRBV20-1 to TRBJ1-2; D is unresolved. Deletions cut 5 bases from V and 6 bases from J, with 13 bases between. The CDR3 has 12 amino acids. Germline V CDR1 and CDR2: DFQATT, SNEGSKA (reference sequence). CDR3 nucleotides: TGCAGTGCTCGACTCGGACGGGATGGCTACACCTTC. Residues: CSARLGRDGYTF.

Regarding this clonotype: Given the absence of the conserved phenylalanine or tryptophan at the CDR3 end, a read error is likely. V is TRBV20-1 and J is TRBJ2-7; 16 nucleotides agree with TRBD2. V shed 2 bases and J 1 base; nucleotides not matched to a gene: 11. The CDR3 is 19 residues long. CDR1 and CDR2 (germline): DFQATT, SNEGSKA (reference sequence). The CDR3 here is CSARQAGTSGRARSYEQYS. In DNA form, the CDR3 reads TGCAGTGCTAGACAAGCAGGGACTAGCGGGAGGGCCAGGTCCTACGAGCAGTACTCC.

The chain joins TRBV9 to TRBJ2-2, with D perhaps matching TRBD2 (5 bases). Per the germline V gene, CDR1 is SGDLS and CDR2 is YYNGEE. This CDR3 comprises 15 residues. Trimming left V 0 bases short and J 1 base short, with 7 bases between. The CDR3 DNA reads as TGTGCCAGCAGCGTAGGAGCGGAGAACACCGGGGAGCTGTTTTTT. It is translated as CASSVGAENTGELFF.

This clonotype was seen a single time. The chain joins TRBV19 to TRBJ1-1; TRBD1 matches 8 bases. Germline trimming cut 9 bases from V and 4 bases from J; bases unmatched to any gene: 4. The CDR3 contains 12 residues. Germline CDR1 is LNHDA and CDR2 is SQIVND (reference sequence). The CDR3 spells CASQGASTEAFF. The CDR3 nucleotides are TGTGCCAGCCAGGGGGCTAGCACTGAAGCTTTCTTT.

This clonotype was observed many times. The chain uses TRBV7-2 and TRBJ1-5; no reliable D call. Trimming left V 4 bases short and J 0 bases short, with 4 bases between. Germline V lookup: CDR1 SGHTA, CDR2 FQGNSA. The CDR3 totals 13 residues. As DNA, the CDR3 is TGTGCCAGCAGCTATTATAGCAATCAGCCCCAGCATTTT. The encoded protein is CASSYYSNQPQHF.

Of note for this clonotype: A much more abundant neighbour one base away suggests this may be a read error. The J gene is TRBJ2-7, the V gene TRBV20-1; D possibly uses TRBD1 or TRBD2 (5 bases each). V lost 6 bases and J lost 3, with 15 bases in between. This CDR3 spans 13 amino acids. CDR1 is DFQATT and CDR2 is SNEGSKA in the germline V gene (reference sequence). CDR3 region: CSASPGRGYEQYF. DNA of the CDR3: TGCAGTGCCAGCCCGGGACGGGGCTACGAGCAGTACTTC.

J is TRBJ2-6 and V is TRBV7-2; D unresolved. Deletions cut 1 base from V and 4 bases from J, with 11 bases between. The V gene's germline CDR1 is SGHTA and CDR2 FQGNSA. The CDR3 has 16 residues. Here the CDR3 reads CASSLVHASGANVLTF. CDR3 nucleotide sequence: TGTGCCAGCAGCTTAGTTCACGCGTCGGGGGCCAACGTCCTGACTTTC.

This chain uses TRBV6-2 or TRBV6-3 with TRBJ1-2; unclear D gene. Per the germline V gene, CDR1 is MNHEY and CDR2 is SVGEGT. Trimming stripped 6 bases from V and 8 bases from J, with 13 bases between. The CDR3 totals 12 residues. The chain's CDR3 is CASRAGPEGYTF. The CDR3 DNA sequence: TGTGCCAGCAGGGCCGGGCCCGAGGGCTACACCTTC.

The chain combines TRBV6-2 or TRBV6-3 with TRBJ1-1, with D possibly TRBD1 on 6 matching bases. V lost 5 bases, J lost 4 bases, and 14 bases lay in between. The CDR3 length is 14 residues. Germline CDR1 is MNHEY and CDR2 is SVGEGT. The CDR3: CASSLLRGSTEAFF. DNA for the CDR3: TGTGCCAGCAGTCTCCTCAGGGGAAGCACTGAAGCTTTCTTT.